A single T cell receptor beta chain is shown here with its context. Its antigen is still unknown. The same CDR3 arises from other DNA sequences in this sample as well. With 4 bases clipped from V and 0 bases from J, the junction kept 7 bases outside the gene matches. This CDR3 spans 16 amino acids. Germline assignment: CDR1 SGDLS and CDR2 YYNGEE. Per the original methods: A classifier of distant metastasis in papillary thyroid cancer was built from CDR3 differences (across clinicopathological groups). TCRdb reassembled clones from the PCR reads with MiXCR. The V and J calls here are based on TCRdb, not the publication. The repertoire consists of roughly 23,000 clones, with 18% occurring once and the leading ten covering approximately 2.7%. The data originate from a study of metastatic and nonmetastatic thyroid tumors. Study at large: Both malignant and benign thyroid patients supplied peripheral blood and tumor or nodule tissue samples, across which the repertoires of these patients were then compared. Study-wide points: It was reported that TCR beta diversity was significantly higher in malignant thyroid tumors than benign nodules, in blood and tumor.

Nobody among the patients had been given any treatment before thyroid surgery. Sequenced: adjacent normal tissue. The rearrangement uses TRBV9 and TRBJ2-3; 8 bases agree with TRBD2. This clonotype was obtained from a male donor with papillary thyroid cancer or a benign thyroid nodule (not recorded which). Some clones in this sample may be carry-over from other donors' samples. The CDR3 reads CASSSLGGGSTDTQYF. The CDR3 coding sequence is TGTGCCAGCAGCTCCCTCGGCGGGGGGAGCACAGATACGCAGTATTTT.